Listed below are T cell receptor beta chains from one sample, sequenced in a study of cytomegalovirus exposure and HLA in healthy donors. Generated by immunoSEQ multiplex PCR, the TCRdb table keeps only in-frame clones and is missing some. Seen here are roughly 120,000 clones, roughly 79% observed once, and the top ten hold 1.5% to 2%. The sample was PBMCs. The source of these receptors is a woman between 18 and 29 years old in good health and CMV-seronegative. Each CDR3 is given with its conserved first and last residue. D genes are given only for firm matches. Rows may omit the clone size; those that give it use once, few, many or a size class.

clone size: NA; CDR3 length: 17; J gene: TRBJ2-3; D gene: TRBD2; V gene: TRBV5-4; CDR3 protein: CASRAGLAGVGTDTQYF; CDR3 DNA: TGTGCCAGCAGGGCGGGTCTAGCGGGGGTGGGCACAGATACGCAGTATTTT
clone size: NA; CDR3 length: 16; J gene: TRBJ1-1; D gene: TRBD1; V gene: TRBV27; CDR3 protein: CASRVFSGGSNTEAFF; CDR3 DNA: TGTGCCAGCAGAGTATTTTCAGGGGGCAGCAACACTGAAGCTTTCTTT
clone size: few; CDR3 length: 16; J gene: TRBJ2-7; D gene: TRBD2; V gene: TRBV4-1; CDR3 protein: CASSHPTSGGYYEQYF; CDR3 DNA: TGCGCCAGCAGCCACCCGACTAGCGGGGGGTACTACGAGCAGTACTTC
clone size: NA; CDR3 length: 12; J gene: TRBJ2-7; D gene: NA; V gene: TRBV7-9; CDR3 protein: CSSSRETYEQYF; CDR3 DNA: TGTTCCAGCAGCCGAGAGACCTACGAGCAGTACTTC
clone size: NA; CDR3 length: 14; J gene: TRBJ1-2; D gene: TRBD1; V gene: TRBV2; CDR3 protein: CASRRDSLSYGYTF; CDR3 DNA: TGTGCCAGCAGGAGGGACAGCCTAAGCTATGGCTACACCTTC
clone size: NA; CDR3 length: 16; J gene: TRBJ2-7; D gene: TRBD1; V gene: TRBV7-2; CDR3 protein: CASSLAIGQGGSEQYF; CDR3 DNA: TGTGCCAGCAGCTTGGCGATCGGACAGGGGGGTTCCGAGCAGTACTTC
clone size: NA; CDR3 length: 14; J gene: TRBJ2-7; D gene: NA; V gene: TRBV5-1; CDR3 protein: CASSLDPGVPEQYF; CDR3 DNA: TGCGCCAGCAGCTTGGACCCAGGTGTGCCCGAGCAGTACTTC
clone size: few; CDR3 length: 12; J gene: TRBJ1-2; D gene: TRBD1; V gene: TRBV28; CDR3 protein: CASTNRGKGYTF; CDR3 DNA: TGTGCCAGCACTAACAGGGGGAAAGGCTACACCTTC
clone size: few; CDR3 length: 16; J gene: TRBJ1-2; D gene: TRBD1; V gene: TRBV5-4; CDR3 protein: CASSQWDRSMNYGYTF; CDR3 DNA: TGTGCCAGCAGCCAGTGGGACAGATCAATGAACTATGGCTACACCTTC
clone size: NA; CDR3 length: 14; J gene: TRBJ2-7; D gene: TRBD1; V gene: TRBV4-1; CDR3 protein: CASSPGQGADEQYF; CDR3 DNA: TGCGCCAGCAGCCCCGGACAGGGGGCTGACGAGCAGTACTTC
clone size: NA; CDR3 length: 14; J gene: TRBJ1-1; D gene: TRBD1; V gene: TRBV5-4; CDR3 protein: CASSPDRVRTEAFF; CDR3 DNA: TGTGCCAGCAGCCCGGACAGGGTGAGGACTGAAGCTTTCTTT
clone size: NA; CDR3 length: 13; J gene: TRBJ1-1; D gene: NA; V gene: TRBV30; CDR3 protein: CAWSGSRNTEAFF; CDR3 DNA: TGTGCCTGGAGTGGGTCCAGGAACACTGAAGCTTTCTTT
clone size: NA; CDR3 length: 13; J gene: TRBJ1-2; D gene: NA; V gene: TRBV6-1; CDR3 protein: CASSESGRSGYTF; CDR3 DNA: TGTGCCAGCAGTGAAAGTGGGCGAAGTGGCTACACCTTC
clone size: NA; CDR3 length: 15; J gene: TRBJ2-7; D gene: NA; V gene: TRBV5-1; CDR3 protein: CASSLDGSSSYEQYF; CDR3 DNA: TGCGCCAGCAGCCTGGATGGGAGTTCCTCCTACGAGCAGTACTTC
clone size: NA; CDR3 length: 13; J gene: TRBJ2-7; D gene: NA; V gene: TRBV2; CDR3 protein: CASSEGHTYEQYF; CDR3 DNA: TGTGCCAGCAGTGAGGGACACACCTACGAGCAGTACTTC
clone size: NA; CDR3 length: 15; J gene: TRBJ1-5; D gene: TRBD1; V gene: TRBV30; CDR3 protein: CAWSVTGQGNQPQHF; CDR3 DNA: TGTGCCTGGAGTGTAACGGGACAGGGCAATCAGCCCCAGCATTTT
clone size: NA; CDR3 length: 14; J gene: TRBJ2-5; D gene: NA; V gene: TRBV4-1; CDR3 protein: CASSPGKGQETQYF; CDR3 DNA: TGCGCCAGCAGCCCAGGGAAGGGCCAAGAGACCCAGTACTTC